This T cell receptor beta chain came from a study of vaccination and CD4 T cells after COVID-19. Study summary: Convalescent donors totaled six males and four females, including two who were Hispanic. Participants, all vaccine recipients, received two doses of either BNT162b2 or mRNA-1273.

This clonotype was recorded a few times. Its antigen is not identified. Treatment of the sample: roughly ten-day PBMC culture with coronavirus spike peptide pools or control peptides (ViraFEST assay). An Oncomine TCR Beta short-read assay was used to sequence the DNA from cultured CD4+ T cells. TCRdb called the PCR reads again in MiXCR, with one record for every CDR3 protein. The data contain around 20,000 distinct CDR3 sequences, approximately 26% of them seen just once; the ten biggest clones take up approximately 10%. The CDR3 has 14 amino acids. Germline V gene sequence: CDR1 MNHEY, CDR2 SVGEGT. V dropped 6 bases and J dropped 1; count of bases not matched to a gene: 3.

The TCR comes from a human donor with COVID-19. The rearrangement links TRBV6-2 or TRBV6-3 to TRBJ2-3; 8 positions agree with TRBD2. The source material was cultured CD4+ T cells from blood. CDR3 in DNA: TGTGCCAGCAGGCGAGCGGGGGGCACAGATACGCAGTATTTT. Protein sequence: CASRRAGGTDTQYF.